Each of the 5 T cell receptor beta chains below was sequenced from the same sample in a study of PD-L1 blockade in urothelial cancer. Method: immunoSEQ multiplex PCR; TCRdb's copy keeps in-frame clones and lacks some. The sample lists about 82,000 clones, 82% seen once, with around a tenth in the top ten. Sequenced here: PBMCs, sampled around atezolizumab (anti-PD-L1) treatment. The receptors originated from a man aged 70 or older with urothelial cancer.

The chain uses TRBV7-8 and TRBJ2-2; 10 nucleotides line up with TRBD1. V lost 3 bases, J lost 2 bases, and 3 bases stayed unmatched. The length of the CDR3 is 16 residues. Germline V CDR1 and CDR2: SGHVS, FQNEAQ. As DNA, the CDR3 is TGTGCCAGCAGCTTTCGGACAGGGGGTAACACCGGGGAGCTGTTTTTT. Its protein is CASSFRTGGNTGELFF.

V usage is TRBV6-5 and J usage is TRBJ2-3, with TRBD2 matching 11 bases. Germline loops: CDR1 MNHEY, CDR2 SVGAGI. The CDR3 contains 15 residues. Trimming removed 4 bases from V and 3 bases from J; junction bases left unmatched: 3. The CDR3 reads CASSFSGGATDTQYF. CDR3 in DNA: TGTGCCAGCAGTTTTAGCGGGGGGGCTACAGATACGCAGTATTTT.

The chain uses TRBV5-1 and TRBJ1-1, with 7 bases aligning to TRBD1. CDR1 is SGHRS, CDR2 YFSETQ, per germline. This CDR3 is built from 15 residues. V shed 0 bases and J 1 base; nucleotides not matched to a gene: 3. In nucleotides, the CDR3 is TGCGCCAGCAGCTTGGAGGACAGGTGGAACACTGAAGCTTTCTTT. It encodes CASSLEDRWNTEAFF.

The V and J genes are TRBV13 and TRBJ1-1; D possibly corresponds to TRBD1 (6 bases). The CDR3 runs 12 residues. Germline CDR1 and CDR2: PRHDT and FYEKMQ (reference sequence). V gave up 10 bases and J gave up 5 bases, with 14 bases separating them. For the CDR3, the DNA is TGTGCCACCTCGTGTAGGGGGACTGAAGCTTTCTTT. Translated, it gives CATSCRGTEAFF.

The chain links TRBV27 to TRBJ2-1; perhaps TRBD2 as D (5 bases). Germline V CDR1 and CDR2: MNHEY, SMNVEV (reference sequence). V lost 2 bases and J 4 bases, leaving 9 bases between the germline ends. The CDR3 is made up of 14 amino acids. CDR3 coding DNA: TGTGCCAGCAGTTTAGGCGGGTCTTACAATGAGCAGTTCTTC. Translated, it gives CASSLGGSYNEQFF.